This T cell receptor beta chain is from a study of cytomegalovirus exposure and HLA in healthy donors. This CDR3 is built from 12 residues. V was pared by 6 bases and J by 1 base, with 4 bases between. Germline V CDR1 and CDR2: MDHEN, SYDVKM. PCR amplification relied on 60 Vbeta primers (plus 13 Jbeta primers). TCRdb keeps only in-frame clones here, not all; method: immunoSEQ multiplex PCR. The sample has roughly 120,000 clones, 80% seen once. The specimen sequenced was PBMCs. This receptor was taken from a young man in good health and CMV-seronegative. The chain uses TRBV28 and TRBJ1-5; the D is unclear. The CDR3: CASRGSNQPQHF. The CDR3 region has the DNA TGTGCCAGCAGGGGCAGCAATCAGCCCCAGCATTTT.